This TCR beta chain came from a study of T cells in Graves' hyperthyroidism and ophthalmopathy. The CDR3 regions of TCR beta were amplified from RNA transcripts. The HTBI set primed first-round TCR CDR3 RT-PCR. TCRdb re-called the multiplex PCR reads through MiXCR, storing one row per CDR3 protein. Of about 360,000 distinct CDR3 sequences in the sample, roughly 14% are singletons; the top ten hold more than 20%. This clonotype has at least ten counts. The ends were cut back, 8 bases at V and 2 bases at J, with 13 bases in the middle. Germline loops: CDR1 SNHLY, CDR2 FYNNEI. The CDR3 spans 13 residues. The TCR sequence derives from a man aged 25 to 40 with Graves' hyperthyroidism that later progressed to Graves' ophthalmopathy. The sequenced sample consisted of blood. The rearrangement joins TRBV2 to TRBJ2-7; D may be TRBD2 (6 bases). CDR3 DNA: TGTGCCAGCGGTTGGGGGGATCCCTACGAGCAGTACTTC. Residues: CASGWGDPYEQYF.